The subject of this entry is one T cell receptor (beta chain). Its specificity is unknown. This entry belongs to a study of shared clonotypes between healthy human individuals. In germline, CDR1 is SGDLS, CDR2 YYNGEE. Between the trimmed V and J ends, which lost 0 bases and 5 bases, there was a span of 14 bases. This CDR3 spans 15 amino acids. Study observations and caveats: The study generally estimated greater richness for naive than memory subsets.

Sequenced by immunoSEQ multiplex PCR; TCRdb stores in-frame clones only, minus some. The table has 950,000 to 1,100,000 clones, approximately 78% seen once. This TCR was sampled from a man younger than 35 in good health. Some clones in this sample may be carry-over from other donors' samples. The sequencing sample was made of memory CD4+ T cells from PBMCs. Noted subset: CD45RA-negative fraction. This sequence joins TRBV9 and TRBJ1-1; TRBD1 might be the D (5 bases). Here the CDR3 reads CASSVVEGPGTEAFF. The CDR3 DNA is TGTGCCAGCAGCGTAGTAGAGGGACCGGGGACTGAAGCTTTCTTT.